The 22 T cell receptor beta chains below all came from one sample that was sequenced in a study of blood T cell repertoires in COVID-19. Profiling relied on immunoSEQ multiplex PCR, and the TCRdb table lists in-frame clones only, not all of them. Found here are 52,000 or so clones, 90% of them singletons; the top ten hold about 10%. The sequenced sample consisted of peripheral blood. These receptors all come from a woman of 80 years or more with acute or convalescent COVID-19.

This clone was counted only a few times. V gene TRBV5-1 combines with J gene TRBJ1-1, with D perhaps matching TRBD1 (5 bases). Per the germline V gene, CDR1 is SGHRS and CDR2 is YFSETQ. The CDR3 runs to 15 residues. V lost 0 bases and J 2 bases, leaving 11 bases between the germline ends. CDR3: CASSLVGGSNTEAFF. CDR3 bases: TGCGCCAGCAGCTTGGTCGGGGGTTCAAACACTGAAGCTTTCTTT. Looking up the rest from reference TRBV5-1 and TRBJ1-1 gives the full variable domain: KAGVTQTPRYLIKTRGQQVTLSCSPISGHRSVSWYQQTPGQGLQFLFEYFSETQRNKGNFPGRFSGRQFSNSRSEMNVSTLELGDSALYLCASSLVGGSNTEAFFGQGTRLTVV.

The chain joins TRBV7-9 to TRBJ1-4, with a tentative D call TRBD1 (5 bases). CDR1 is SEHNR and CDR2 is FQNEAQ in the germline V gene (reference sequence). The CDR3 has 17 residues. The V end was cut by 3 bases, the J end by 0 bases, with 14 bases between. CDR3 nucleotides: TGTGCCAGCAGCTTCGGGACGTGGGGGGCAACTAATGAAAAACTGTTTTTT. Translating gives CASSFGTWGATNEKLFF.

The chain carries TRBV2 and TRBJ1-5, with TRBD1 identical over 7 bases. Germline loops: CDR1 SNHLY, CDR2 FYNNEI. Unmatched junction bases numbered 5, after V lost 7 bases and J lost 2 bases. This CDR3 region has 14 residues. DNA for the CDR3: TGTGCCAGCACCTATGACAGGGGCAATCAGCCCCAGCATTTT. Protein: CASTYDRGNQPQHF.

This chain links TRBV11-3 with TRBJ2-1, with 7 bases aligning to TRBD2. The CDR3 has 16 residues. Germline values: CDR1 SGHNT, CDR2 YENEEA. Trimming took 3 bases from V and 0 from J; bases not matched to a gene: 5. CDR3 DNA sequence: TGTGCCAGCAGCTTTGGCGGGAGTACCTCCTACAATGAGCAGTTCTTC. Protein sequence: CASSFGGSTSYNEQFF.

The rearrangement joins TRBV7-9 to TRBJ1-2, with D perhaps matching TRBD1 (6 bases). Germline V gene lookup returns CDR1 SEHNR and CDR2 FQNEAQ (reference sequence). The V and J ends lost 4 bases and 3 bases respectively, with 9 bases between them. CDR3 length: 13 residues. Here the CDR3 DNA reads TGTGCCAGCAGCTCACGACAGGACTATGGCTACACCTTC. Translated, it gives CASSSRQDYGYTF.

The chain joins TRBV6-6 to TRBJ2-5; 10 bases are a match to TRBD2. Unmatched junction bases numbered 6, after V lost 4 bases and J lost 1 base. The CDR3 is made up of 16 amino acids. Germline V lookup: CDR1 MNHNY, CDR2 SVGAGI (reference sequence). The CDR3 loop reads CASSSSGSSRQETQYF. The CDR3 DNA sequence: TGTGCCAGCAGTTCTAGCGGGAGTTCACGCCAAGAGACCCAGTACTTC.

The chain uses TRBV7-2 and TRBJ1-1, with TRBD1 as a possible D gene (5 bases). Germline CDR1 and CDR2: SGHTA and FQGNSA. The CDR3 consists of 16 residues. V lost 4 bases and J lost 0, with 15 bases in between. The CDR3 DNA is TGTGCCAGCAGCTCTTCCACCACAGGCCTGAACACTGAAGCTTTCTTT. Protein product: CASSSSTTGLNTEAFF.

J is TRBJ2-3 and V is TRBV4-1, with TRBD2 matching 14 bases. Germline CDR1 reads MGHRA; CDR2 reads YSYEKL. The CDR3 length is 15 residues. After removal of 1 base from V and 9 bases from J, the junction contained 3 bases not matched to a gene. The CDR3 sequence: CASSQGGLAGATQYF. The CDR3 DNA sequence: TGCGCCAGCAGCCAAGGGGGACTAGCGGGAGCGACGCAGTATTTT.

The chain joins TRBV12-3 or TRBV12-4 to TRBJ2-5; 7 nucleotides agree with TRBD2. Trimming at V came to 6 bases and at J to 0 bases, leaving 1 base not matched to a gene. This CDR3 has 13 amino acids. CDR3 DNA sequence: TGTGCCAGCAGAAGCGGGAACCAAGAGACCCAGTACTTC. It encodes CASRSGNQETQYF.

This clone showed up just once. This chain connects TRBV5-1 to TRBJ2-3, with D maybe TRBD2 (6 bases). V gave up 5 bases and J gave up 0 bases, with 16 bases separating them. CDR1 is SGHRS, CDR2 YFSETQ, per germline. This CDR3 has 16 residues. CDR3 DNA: TGCGCCAGCAGAGGGAATAGCGGTCCTAGCACAGATACGCAGTATTTT. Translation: CASRGNSGPSTDTQYF.

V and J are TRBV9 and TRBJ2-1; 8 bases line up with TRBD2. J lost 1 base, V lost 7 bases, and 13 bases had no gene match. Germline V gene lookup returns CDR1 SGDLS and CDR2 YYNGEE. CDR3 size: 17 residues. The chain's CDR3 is CASGLGGSGSSYNEQFF. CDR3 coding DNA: TGTGCCAGCGGTCTCGGGGGAAGCGGGAGTTCCTACAATGAGCAGTTCTTC.

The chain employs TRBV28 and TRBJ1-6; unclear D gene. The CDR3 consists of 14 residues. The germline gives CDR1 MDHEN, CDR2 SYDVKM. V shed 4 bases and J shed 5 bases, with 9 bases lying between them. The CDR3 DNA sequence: TGTGCCAGCAGTTCCACTAAGAATAATTCACCCCTCCACTTT. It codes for CASSSTKNNSPLHF.

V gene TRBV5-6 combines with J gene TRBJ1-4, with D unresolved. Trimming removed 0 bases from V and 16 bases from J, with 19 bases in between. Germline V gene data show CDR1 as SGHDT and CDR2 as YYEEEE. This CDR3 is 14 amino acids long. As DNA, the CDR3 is TGTGCCAGCAGCTTGGGGGTCTACTCTGGGCGCGAGTTTTTT. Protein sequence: CASSLGVYSGREFF. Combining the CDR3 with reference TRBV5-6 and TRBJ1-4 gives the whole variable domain DAGVTQSPTHLIKTRGQQVTLRCSPKSGHDTVSWYQQALGQGPQFIFQYYEEEERQRGNFPDRFSGHQFPNYSSELNVNALLLGDSALYLCASSLGVYSGREFFGSGTQLSVL.

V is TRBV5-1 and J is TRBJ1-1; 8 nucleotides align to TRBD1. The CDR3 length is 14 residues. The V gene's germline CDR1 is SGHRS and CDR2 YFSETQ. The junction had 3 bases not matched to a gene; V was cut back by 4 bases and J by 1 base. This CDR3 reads CASSLGTGNTEAFF. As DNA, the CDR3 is TGCGCCAGCAGCCTAGGGACAGGGAACACTGAAGCTTTCTTT.

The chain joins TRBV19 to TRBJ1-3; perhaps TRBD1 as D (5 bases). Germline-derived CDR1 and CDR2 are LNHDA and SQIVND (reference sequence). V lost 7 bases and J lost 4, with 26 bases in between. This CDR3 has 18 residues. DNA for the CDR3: TGTGCCAGTATCGCCGGGGAGGGACGAGTCGTAGGAGGAAACACCATATATTTT. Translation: CASIAGEGRVVGGNTIYF.

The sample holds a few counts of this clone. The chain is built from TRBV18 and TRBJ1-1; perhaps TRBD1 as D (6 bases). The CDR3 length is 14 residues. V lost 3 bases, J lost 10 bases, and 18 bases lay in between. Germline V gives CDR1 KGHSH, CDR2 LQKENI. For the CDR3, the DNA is TGTGCCAGCTCACCCGGGACGGACAGTAGTGTAGCTTTCTTT. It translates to CASSPGTDSSVAFF.

CDR3 loop: CASSQGPTAQGGGGYTF. The CDR3 coding sequence is TGTGCCAGCAGCCAGGGCCCGACGGCCCAGGGCGGCGGAGGCTACACCTTC. V usage is TRBV3-1 (or the pseudogene TRBV3-2) and J usage is TRBJ1-2; a possible D gene is TRBD1 (5 bases). Trimming stripped 3 bases from V and 8 bases from J, with 25 bases between. Looked up from germline, CDR1 is LGHDT and CDR2 is YNNKEL (reference sequence). CDR3 length equals 17 residues.

CDR3 loop: CASSLAGGGETQYF. DNA of the CDR3: TGTGCCAGCAGCTTAGCGGGAGGTGGAGAGACCCAGTACTTC. The chain joins TRBV7-2 to TRBJ2-5, with TRBD2 as a possible D gene (6 bases). This CDR3 has 14 residues. V shed 0 bases and J shed 4 bases, with 9 bases lying between them. Germline CDR1 SGHTA, CDR2 FQGNSA. Using reference TRBV7-2 and TRBJ2-5 for the parts outside the CDR3, the full variable domain is GAGVSQSPSNKVTEKGKDVELRCDPISGHTALYWYRQSLGQGLEFLIYFQGNSAPDKSGLPSDRFSAERTGGSVSTLTIQRTQQEDSAVYLCASSLAGGGETQYFGPGTRLLVL.

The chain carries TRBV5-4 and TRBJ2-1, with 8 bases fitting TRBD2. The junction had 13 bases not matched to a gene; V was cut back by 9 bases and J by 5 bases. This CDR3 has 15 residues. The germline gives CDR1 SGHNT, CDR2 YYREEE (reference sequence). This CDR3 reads CAIGTSLGRHNEQFF. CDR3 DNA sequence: TGTGCCATAGGGACTAGTCTCGGGAGACACAATGAGCAGTTCTTC. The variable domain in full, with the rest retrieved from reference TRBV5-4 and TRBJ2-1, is ETGVTQSPTHLIKTRGQQVTLRCSSQSGHNTVSWYQQALGQGPQFIFQYYREEENGRGNFPPRFSGLQFPNYSSELNVNALELDDSALYLCAIGTSLGRHNEQFFGPGTRLTVL.

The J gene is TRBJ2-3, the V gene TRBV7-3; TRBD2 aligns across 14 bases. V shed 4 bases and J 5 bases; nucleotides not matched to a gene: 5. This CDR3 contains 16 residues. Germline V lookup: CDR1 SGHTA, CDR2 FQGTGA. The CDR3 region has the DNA TGTGCCAGCAGCTCGGGACTAGCGGGAGAAGAAGATACGCAGTATTTT. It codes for CASSSGLAGEEDTQYF.

The CDR3 loop reads CASSPDRARSGANVLTF. CDR3 in DNA: TGCGCCAGCAGCCCGGACAGGGCCCGCTCTGGGGCCAACGTCCTGACTTTC. This chain connects TRBV5-1 to TRBJ2-6; 8 bases are shared with TRBD1. V was clipped by 4 bases and J by 0 bases; unmatched bases: 6. From germline, CDR1 is SGHRS and CDR2 YFSETQ. This CDR3 comprises 17 residues.

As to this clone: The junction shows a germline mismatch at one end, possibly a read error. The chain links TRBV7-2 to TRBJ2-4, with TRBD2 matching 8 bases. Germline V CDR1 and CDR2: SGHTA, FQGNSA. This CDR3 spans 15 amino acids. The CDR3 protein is CASSIAPGLENIQYF. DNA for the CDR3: TGTGCCAGCAGCATAGCGCCGGGACTAGAAAACATTCAGTACTTC.